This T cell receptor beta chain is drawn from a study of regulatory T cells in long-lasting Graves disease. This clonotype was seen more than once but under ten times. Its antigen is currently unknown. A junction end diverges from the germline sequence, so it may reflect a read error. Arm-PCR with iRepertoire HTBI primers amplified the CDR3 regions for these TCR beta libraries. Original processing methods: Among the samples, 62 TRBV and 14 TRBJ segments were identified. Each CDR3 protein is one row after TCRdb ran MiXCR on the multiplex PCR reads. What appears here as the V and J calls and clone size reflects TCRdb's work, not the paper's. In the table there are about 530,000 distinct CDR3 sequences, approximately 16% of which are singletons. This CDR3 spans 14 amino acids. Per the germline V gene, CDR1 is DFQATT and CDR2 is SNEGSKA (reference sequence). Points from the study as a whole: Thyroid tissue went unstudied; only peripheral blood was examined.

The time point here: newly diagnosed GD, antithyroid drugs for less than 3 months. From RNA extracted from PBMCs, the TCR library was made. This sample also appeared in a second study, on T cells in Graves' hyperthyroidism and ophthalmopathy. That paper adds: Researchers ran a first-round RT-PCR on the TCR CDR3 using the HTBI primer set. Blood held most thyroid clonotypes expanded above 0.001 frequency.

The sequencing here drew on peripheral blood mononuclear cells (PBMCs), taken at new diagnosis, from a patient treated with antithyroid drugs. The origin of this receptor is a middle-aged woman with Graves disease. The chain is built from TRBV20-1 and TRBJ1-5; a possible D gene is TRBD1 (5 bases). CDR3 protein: CSAIGGNSHQPQHF. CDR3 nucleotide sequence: TGCAGTGCTATCGGGGGGAATAGCCATCAGCCCCAGCATTTT.